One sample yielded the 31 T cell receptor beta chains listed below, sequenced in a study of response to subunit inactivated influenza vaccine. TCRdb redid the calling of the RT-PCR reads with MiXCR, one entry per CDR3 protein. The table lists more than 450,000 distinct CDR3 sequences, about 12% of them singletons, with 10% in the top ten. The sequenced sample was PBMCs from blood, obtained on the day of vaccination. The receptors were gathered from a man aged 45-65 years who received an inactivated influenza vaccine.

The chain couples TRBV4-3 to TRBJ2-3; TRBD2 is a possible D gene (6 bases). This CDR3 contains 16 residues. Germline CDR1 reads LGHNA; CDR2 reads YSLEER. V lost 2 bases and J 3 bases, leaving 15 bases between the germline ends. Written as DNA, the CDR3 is TGCGCCAGCAGCCAACTCCGGGACTTTACGACAGATACGCAGTATTTT. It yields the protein CASSQLRDFTTDTQYF.

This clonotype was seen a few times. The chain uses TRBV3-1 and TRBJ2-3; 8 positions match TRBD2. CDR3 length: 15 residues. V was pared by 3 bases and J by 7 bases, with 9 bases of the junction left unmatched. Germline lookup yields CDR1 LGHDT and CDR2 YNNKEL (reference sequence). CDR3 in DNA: TGTGCCAGCAGCCAGTATCCCAGCGGGGGATATACGCAGTATTTT. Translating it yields CASSQYPSGGYTQYF.

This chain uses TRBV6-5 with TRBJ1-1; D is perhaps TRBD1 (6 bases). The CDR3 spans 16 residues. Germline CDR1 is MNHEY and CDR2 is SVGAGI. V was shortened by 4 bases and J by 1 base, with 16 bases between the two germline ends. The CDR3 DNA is TGTGCCAGCAGTTCACAATGGGGGGCGGGGAACACTGAAGCTTTCTTT. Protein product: CASSSQWGAGNTEAFF.

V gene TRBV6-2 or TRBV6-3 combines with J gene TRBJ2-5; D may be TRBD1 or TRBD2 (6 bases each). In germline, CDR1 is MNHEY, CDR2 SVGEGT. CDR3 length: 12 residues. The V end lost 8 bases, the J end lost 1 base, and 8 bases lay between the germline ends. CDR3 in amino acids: CASEGGQETQYF. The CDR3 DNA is TGTGCCAGCGAGGGGGGCCAAGAGACCCAGTACTTC.

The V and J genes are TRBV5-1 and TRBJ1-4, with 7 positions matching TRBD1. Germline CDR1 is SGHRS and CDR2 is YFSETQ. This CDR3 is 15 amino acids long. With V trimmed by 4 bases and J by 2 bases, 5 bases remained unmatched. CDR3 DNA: TGCGCCAGCAGCGGGACGGGACAGACTAATGAAAAACTGTTTTTT. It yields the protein CASSGTGQTNEKLFF.

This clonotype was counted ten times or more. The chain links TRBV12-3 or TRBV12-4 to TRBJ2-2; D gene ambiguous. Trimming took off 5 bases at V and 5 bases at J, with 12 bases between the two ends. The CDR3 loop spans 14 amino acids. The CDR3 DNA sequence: TGTGCCAGCAGTCCCACGGCAGTGACCGGGGAGCTGTTTTTT. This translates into CASSPTAVTGELFF.

The DNA for the CDR3 is TGTGCCAGTGCTAGCGGGAGGAGGTATGAGCAGTTCTTC. Its protein is CASASGRRYEQFF. The genes are TRBV3-1 and TRBJ2-1; 11 bases line up with TRBD2. CDR3 length: 13 amino acids. Germline V gene lookup returns CDR1 LGHDT and CDR2 YNNKEL (reference sequence). The V gene end was trimmed by 9 bases and the J gene end by 8 bases; junction bases not matched to a gene: 6.

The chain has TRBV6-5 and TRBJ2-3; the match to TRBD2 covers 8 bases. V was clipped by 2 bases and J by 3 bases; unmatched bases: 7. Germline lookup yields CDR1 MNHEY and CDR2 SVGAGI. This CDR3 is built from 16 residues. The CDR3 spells CASSYLRGVWTDTQYF. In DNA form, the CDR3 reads TGTGCCAGCAGTTACCTGCGGGGGGTTTGGACAGATACGCAGTATTTT.

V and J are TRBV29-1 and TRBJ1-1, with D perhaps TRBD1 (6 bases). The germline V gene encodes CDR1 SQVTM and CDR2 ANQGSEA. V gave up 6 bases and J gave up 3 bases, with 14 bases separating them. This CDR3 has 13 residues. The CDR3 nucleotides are TGCAGCGTAAATCAGGGGAGGGACACTGAAGCTTTCTTT. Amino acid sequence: CSVNQGRDTEAFF.

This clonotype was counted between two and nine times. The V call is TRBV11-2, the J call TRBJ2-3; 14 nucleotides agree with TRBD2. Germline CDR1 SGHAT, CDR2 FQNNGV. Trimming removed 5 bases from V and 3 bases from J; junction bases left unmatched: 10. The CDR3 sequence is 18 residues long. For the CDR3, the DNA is TGTGCCAGCAGCCCCCCGGGACTAGCGGGAGCTGGTACAGATACGCAGTATTTT. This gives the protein CASSPPGLAGAGTDTQYF.

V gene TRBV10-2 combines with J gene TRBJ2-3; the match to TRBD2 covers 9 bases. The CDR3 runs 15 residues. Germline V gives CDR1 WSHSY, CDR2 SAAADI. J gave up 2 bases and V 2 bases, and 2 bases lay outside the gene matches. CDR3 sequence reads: CASSEASGVTDTQYF. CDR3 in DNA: TGCGCCAGCAGTGAGGCTAGCGGGGTCACAGATACGCAGTATTTT.

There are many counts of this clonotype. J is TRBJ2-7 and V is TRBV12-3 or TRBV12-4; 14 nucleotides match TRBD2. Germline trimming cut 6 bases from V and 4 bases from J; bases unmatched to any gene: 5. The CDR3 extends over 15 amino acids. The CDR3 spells CASSLGLAGGYEQYF. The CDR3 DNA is TGTGCCAGCAGCCTTGGACTAGCGGGAGGATACGAGCAGTACTTC.

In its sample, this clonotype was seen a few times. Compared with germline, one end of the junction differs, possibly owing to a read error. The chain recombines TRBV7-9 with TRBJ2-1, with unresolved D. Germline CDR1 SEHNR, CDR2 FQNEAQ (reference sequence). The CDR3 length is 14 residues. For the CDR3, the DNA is TGTGCCAGCAGCTTAGGTCGCTCCCACAATGAGCAGTTCTTC. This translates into CASSLGRSHNEQFF.

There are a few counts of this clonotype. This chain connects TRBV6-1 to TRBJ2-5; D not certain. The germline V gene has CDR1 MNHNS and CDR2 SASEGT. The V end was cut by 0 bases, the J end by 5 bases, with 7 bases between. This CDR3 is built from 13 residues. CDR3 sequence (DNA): TGTGCCAGCAGTGAAGCTGGCTGGGAGACCCAGTACTTC. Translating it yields CASSEAGWETQYF.

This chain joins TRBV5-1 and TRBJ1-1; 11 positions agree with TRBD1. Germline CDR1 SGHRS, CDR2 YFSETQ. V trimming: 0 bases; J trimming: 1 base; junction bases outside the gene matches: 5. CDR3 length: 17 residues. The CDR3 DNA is TGCGCCAGCAGCTTGGCCGGGACAGGGGGTTGGAACACTGAAGCTTTCTTT. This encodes CASSLAGTGGWNTEAFF.

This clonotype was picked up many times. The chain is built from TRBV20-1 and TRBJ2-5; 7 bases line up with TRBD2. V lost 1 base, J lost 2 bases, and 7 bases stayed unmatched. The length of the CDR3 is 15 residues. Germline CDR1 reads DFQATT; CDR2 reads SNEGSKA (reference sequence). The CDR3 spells CSARVAGDFQETQYF. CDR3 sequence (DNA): TGCAGTGCTAGAGTTGCGGGAGATTTTCAAGAGACCCAGTACTTC.

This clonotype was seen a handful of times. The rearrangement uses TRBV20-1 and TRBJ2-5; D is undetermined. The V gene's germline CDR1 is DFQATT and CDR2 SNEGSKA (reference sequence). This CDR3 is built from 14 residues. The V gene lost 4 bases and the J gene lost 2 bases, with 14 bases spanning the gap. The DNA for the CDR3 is TGCAGTGCTACTCCCTGGTCTGAGCAAGAGACCCAGTACTTC. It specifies CSATPWSEQETQYF.

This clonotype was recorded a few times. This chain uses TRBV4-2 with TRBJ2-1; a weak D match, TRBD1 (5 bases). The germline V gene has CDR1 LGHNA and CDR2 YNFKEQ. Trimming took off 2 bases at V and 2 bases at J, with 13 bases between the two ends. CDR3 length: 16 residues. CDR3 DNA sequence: TGTGCCAGCAGCCAACGGACATCCATAACCTACAATGAGCAGTTCTTC. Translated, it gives CASSQRTSITYNEQFF.

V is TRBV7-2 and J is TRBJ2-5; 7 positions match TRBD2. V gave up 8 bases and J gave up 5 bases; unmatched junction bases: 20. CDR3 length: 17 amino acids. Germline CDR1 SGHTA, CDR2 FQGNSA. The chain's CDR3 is CASCSKGTIGGWETQYF. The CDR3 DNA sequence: TGTGCCAGCTGCTCCAAGGGGACTATCGGGGGTTGGGAGACCCAGTACTTC.

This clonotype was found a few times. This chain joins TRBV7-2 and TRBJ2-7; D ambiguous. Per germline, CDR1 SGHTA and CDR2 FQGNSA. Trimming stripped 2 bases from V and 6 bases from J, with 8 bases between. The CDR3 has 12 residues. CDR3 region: CASSLFGREQYF. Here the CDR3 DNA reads TGTGCCAGCAGCTTATTTGGGCGCGAGCAGTACTTC.

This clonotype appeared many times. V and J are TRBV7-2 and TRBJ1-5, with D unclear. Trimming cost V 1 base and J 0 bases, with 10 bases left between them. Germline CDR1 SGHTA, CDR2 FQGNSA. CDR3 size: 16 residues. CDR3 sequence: CASSLVSAYSNQPQHF. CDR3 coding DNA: TGTGCCAGCAGCTTAGTATCTGCATATAGCAATCAGCCCCAGCATTTT. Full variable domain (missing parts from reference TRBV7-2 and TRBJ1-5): GAGVSQSPSNKVTEKGKDVELRCDPISGHTALYWYRQSLGQGLEFLIYFQGNSAPDKSGLPSDRFSAERTGGSVSTLTIQRTQQEDSAVYLCASSLVSAYSNQPQHFGDGTRLSIL.

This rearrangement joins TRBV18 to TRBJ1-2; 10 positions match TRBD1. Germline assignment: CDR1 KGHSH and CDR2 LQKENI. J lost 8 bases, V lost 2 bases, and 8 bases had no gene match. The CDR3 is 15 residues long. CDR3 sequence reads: CASSPRTGGESGYTF. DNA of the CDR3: TGTGCCAGCTCACCAAGGACAGGGGGTGAGAGCGGCTACACCTTC.

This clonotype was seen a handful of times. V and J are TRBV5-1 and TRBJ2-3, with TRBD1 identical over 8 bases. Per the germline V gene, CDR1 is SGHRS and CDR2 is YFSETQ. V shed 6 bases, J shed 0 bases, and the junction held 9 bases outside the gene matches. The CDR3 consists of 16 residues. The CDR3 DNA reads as TGCGCCAGCATGTTTGGCCAGGGGGCCAGCACAGATACGCAGTATTTT. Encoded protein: CASMFGQGASTDTQYF.

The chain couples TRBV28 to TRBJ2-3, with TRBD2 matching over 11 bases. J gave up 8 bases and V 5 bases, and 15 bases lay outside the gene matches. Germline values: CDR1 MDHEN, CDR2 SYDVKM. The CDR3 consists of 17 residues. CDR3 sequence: CASSPHSGLAGEGTQYF. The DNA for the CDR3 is TGTGCCAGCAGTCCCCACTCCGGACTAGCGGGTGAGGGTACGCAGTATTTT.

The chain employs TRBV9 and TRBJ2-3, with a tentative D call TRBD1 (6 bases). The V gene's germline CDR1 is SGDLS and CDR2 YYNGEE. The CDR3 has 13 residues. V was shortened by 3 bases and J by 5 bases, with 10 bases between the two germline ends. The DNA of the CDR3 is TGTGCCAGCAGCGCTTCGACAGGAGATACGCAGTATTTT. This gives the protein CASSASTGDTQYF.

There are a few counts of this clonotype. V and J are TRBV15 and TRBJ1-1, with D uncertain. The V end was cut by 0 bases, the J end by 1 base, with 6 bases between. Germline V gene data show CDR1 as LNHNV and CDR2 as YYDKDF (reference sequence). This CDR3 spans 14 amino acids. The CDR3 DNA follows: TGTGCCACCAGCAGAGACCTGGAGAACACTGAAGCTTTCTTT. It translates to CATSRDLENTEAFF.

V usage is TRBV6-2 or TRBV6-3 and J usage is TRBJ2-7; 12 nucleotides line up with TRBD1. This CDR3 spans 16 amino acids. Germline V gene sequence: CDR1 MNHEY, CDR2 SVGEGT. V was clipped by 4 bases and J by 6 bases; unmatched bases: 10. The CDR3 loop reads CASSFISGTGGSEQYF. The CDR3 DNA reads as TGTGCCAGCAGTTTCATCTCCGGGACAGGGGGCTCCGAGCAGTACTTC.

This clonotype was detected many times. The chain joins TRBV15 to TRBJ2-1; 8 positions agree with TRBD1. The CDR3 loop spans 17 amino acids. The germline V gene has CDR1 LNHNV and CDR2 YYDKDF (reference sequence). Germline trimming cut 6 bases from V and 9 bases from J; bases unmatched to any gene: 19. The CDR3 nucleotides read TGTGCCACCAGTCCGACCAGCAGGGGGCGCCTATTCAGTGAGCAGTTCTTC. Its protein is CATSPTSRGRLFSEQFF. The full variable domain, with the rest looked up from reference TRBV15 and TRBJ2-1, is DAMVIQNPRYQVTQFGKPVTLSCSQTLNHNVMYWYQQKSSQAPKLLFHYYDKDFNNEADTPDNFQSRRPNTSFCFLDIRSPGLGDTAMYLCATSPTSRGRLFSEQFFGPGTRLTVL.

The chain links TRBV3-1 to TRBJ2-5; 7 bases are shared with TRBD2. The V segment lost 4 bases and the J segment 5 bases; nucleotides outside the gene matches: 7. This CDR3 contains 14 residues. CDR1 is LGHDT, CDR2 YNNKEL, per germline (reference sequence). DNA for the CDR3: TGTGCCAGCAGCCCACGACTAGCAAAGGAGACCCAGTACTTC. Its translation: CASSPRLAKETQYF.

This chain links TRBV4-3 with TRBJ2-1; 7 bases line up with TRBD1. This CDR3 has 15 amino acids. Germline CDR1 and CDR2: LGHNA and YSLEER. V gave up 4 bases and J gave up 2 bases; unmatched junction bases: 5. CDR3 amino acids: CASSRPGQPYNEQFF. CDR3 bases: TGCGCCAGCAGCCGGCCGGGACAGCCCTACAATGAGCAGTTCTTC.

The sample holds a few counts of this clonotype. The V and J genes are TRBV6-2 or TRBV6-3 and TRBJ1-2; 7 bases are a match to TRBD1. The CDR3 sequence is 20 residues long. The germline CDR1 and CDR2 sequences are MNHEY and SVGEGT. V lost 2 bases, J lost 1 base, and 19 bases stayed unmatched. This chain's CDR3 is CASSYNTARDRGFLNYGYTF. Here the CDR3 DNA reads TGTGCCAGCAGTTACAACACCGCCCGGGACAGAGGCTTCCTTAACTATGGCTACACCTTC.